This T cell receptor gamma chain was recorded in a study of gamma-delta chains in newborns, infants, children. Study background: Microbial exposure reportedly drives polyclonal innate γδ T cell expansion after birth.

TCRdb re-called the reads through CATT. The sample has about 2,500 gamma-chain clones; about 46% are singletons. In regard to this clone: An end of the junction does not agree with germline; a read error may underlie this.

Germline V CDR1 and CDR2: VTNTFY, YDVSTARD (reference sequence). The CDR3 is 12 amino acids. This clonotype was obtained from a child who was a newborn, infant or young child, either healthy, febrile or measles-vaccinated (not recorded which). Sequencing used blood. The chain carries TRGV3 and TRGJ1 or TRGJ2. No J gene is reported in TCRdb; it was inferred here by comparing the DNA with germline. The CDR3 protein is CATGDIYYKKLF. The CDR3 DNA follows: TGTGCCACCGGGGATATCTATTATAAGAAACTCTTT.